The 22 T cell receptor beta chains listed next were all sequenced from one sample in a study of T cell responses to AZD1222 COVID-19 vaccine. Measured with immunoSEQ multiplex PCR; TCRdb has only the in-frame clones, and not every one. In the table there are 120,000 or so clones, approximately 89% of which are singletons. The material was peripheral blood, obtained on day 0 of AZD1222 vaccination. The receptors stem from an adult in good health.

V and J are TRBV6-5 and TRBJ2-7; D possibly corresponds to TRBD1 (6 bases). CDR1 MNHEY and CDR2 SVGAGI come from the germline V gene. Trimming removed 8 bases at V and 5 bases at J, with 13 bases between. CDR3 length: 12 amino acids. The CDR3 sequence: CASLSRGHEQYF. The CDR3 nucleotides read TGTGCCAGCCTCAGCAGGGGCCACGAGCAGTACTTC.

The rearrangement joins TRBV30 to TRBJ1-1; weak D call: TRBD1 (6 bases). Per the germline V gene, CDR1 is GTSNPN and CDR2 is SVGIG (reference sequence). The CDR3 length is 13 residues. V lost 5 bases and J 0 bases, leaving 10 bases between the germline ends. The CDR3, as DNA: TGTGCCTGGGGACAGCTAATGAACACTGAAGCTTTCTTT. Translated, it gives CAWGQLMNTEAFF.

The chain combines TRBV6-5 with TRBJ2-3; 7 bases line up with TRBD1. V trimming: 5 bases; J trimming: 1 base; junction bases outside the gene matches: 3. This CDR3 spans 14 amino acids. Looked up from germline, CDR1 is MNHEY and CDR2 is SVGAGI. Written as DNA, the CDR3 is TGTGCCAGCAGTCGGGACAGCGGCACAGATACGCAGTATTTT. The encoded protein is CASSRDSGTDTQYF.

The V gene is TRBV4-3, the J gene TRBJ2-5; 13 nucleotides match TRBD2. The CDR3 consists of 17 residues. The ends lost 0 bases at V and 3 bases at J; junction bases unmatched: 4. Germline V CDR1 and CDR2: LGHNA, YSLEER. CDR3 residues: CASSQDTGLAGEETQYF. The CDR3 DNA follows: TGCGCCAGCAGCCAAGATACCGGACTAGCGGGAGAAGAGACCCAGTACTTC.

The V and J genes are TRBV19 and TRBJ1-4, with 8 bases aligning to TRBD1. V shed 6 bases and J 8 bases; nucleotides not matched to a gene: 8. Germline lookup yields CDR1 LNHDA and CDR2 SQIVND (reference sequence). This CDR3 has 14 residues. This CDR3 reads CASSTDRGGEKLFF. CDR3 bases: TGTGCCAGTAGCACCGACAGGGGCGGGGAAAAACTGTTTTTT.

The chain uses TRBV6-6 and TRBJ1-4; D is ambiguous. Germline V gene lookup returns CDR1 MNHNY and CDR2 SVGAGI (reference sequence). V dropped 4 bases and J dropped 7 bases, with 13 bases sitting between them. This CDR3 spans 14 amino acids. The CDR3 DNA reads TGTGCCAGCAGTTTTGACGTTTCCGGTGAAAAACTGTTTTTT. It translates to CASSFDVSGEKLFF.

This chain connects TRBV27 to TRBJ2-2, with 7 bases lining up with TRBD2. The CDR3 covers 15 residues. In germline, CDR1 is MNHEY, CDR2 SMNVEV (reference sequence). J was trimmed by 3 bases and V by 5 bases; bases with no gene match: 6. CDR3 sequence (DNA): TGTGCCAGCAGTCCCTGGACTAGAGACACCGGGGAGCTGTTTTTT. Amino acid sequence: CASSPWTRDTGELFF.

The chain combines TRBV5-1 with TRBJ2-2; 13 positions agree with TRBD2. The J segment lost 4 bases and the V segment lost 4 bases, leaving 13 bases of the junction unmatched. Germline V gives CDR1 SGHRS, CDR2 YFSETQ. The CDR3 has 19 residues. DNA of the CDR3: TGCGCCAGCAGCCCCGGACTAGCGGGAGATTCGGGTGGCACCGGGGAGCTGTTTTTT. Translation: CASSPGLAGDSGGTGELFF.

The chain carries TRBV6-5 and TRBJ2-3, with 7 nucleotides matching TRBD2. Germline values: CDR1 MNHEY, CDR2 SVGAGI. J lost 6 bases, V lost 6 bases, and 9 bases had no gene match. This CDR3 has 14 amino acids. CDR3 loop: CASRVAGTRDTQYF. The CDR3 DNA reads TGTGCCAGCAGGGTAGCGGGCACCAGGGATACGCAGTATTTT.

The chain couples TRBV19 to TRBJ1-6, with 9 positions matching TRBD1. CDR3 length: 14 residues. The V and J ends lost 4 bases and 9 bases, in that order; junction bases with no gene match: 4. Germline assignment: CDR1 LNHDA and CDR2 SQIVND (reference sequence). The CDR3, as DNA: TGTGCCAGTAGTACGGGACAGGGTCTTTCACCCCTCCACTTT. Its translation is CASSTGQGLSPLHF.

The V gene is TRBV27, the J gene TRBJ1-2, with TRBD1 matching over 9 bases. CDR3 length: 14 amino acids. V lost 7 bases, J lost 3 bases, and 6 bases stayed unmatched. CDR1 and CDR2 (germline): MNHEY, SMNVEV (reference sequence). The CDR3 reads CASTSRDRDYGYTF. CDR3 in DNA: TGTGCCAGCACCTCCCGGGACAGGGACTATGGCTACACCTTC.

J is TRBJ2-3 and V is TRBV10-3; D gene ambiguous. V lost 2 bases and J lost 5, with 5 bases in between. CDR3 size: 12 residues. Per the germline V gene, CDR1 is ENHRY and CDR2 is SYGVKD. CDR3 amino acids: CAISEREDTQYF. For the CDR3, the DNA is TGTGCCATCAGTGAGAGGGAAGATACGCAGTATTTT.

J is TRBJ2-7 and V is TRBV7-9; possibly TRBD2 for D (5 bases). Germline V gene sequence: CDR1 SEHNR, CDR2 FQNEAQ (reference sequence). The V gene lost 1 base and the J gene lost 4 bases, with 11 bases spanning the gap. The CDR3 totals 14 residues. CDR3: CASSLGAAEYEQYF. The CDR3 DNA follows: TGTGCCAGCAGCTTAGGGGCAGCGGAATACGAGCAGTACTTC.

The genes are TRBV7-9 and TRBJ2-1, with D unresolved. V gave up 1 base and J gave up 7 bases, with 11 bases separating them. Germline loops: CDR1 SEHNR, CDR2 FQNEAQ (reference sequence). The CDR3 sequence is 14 residues long. The CDR3 region is CASSLVNLGNEQFF. For the CDR3, the DNA is TGTGCCAGCAGCTTAGTAAACCTGGGAAATGAGCAGTTCTTC.

The chain is built from TRBV5-1 and TRBJ1-1, with TRBD1 matching 7 bases. In germline, CDR1 is SGHRS, CDR2 YFSETQ. The trim removed 6 bases at V and 3 bases at J, leaving 8 bases unmatched. CDR3 size: 14 residues. The CDR3 reads CASTYLGQDTEAFF. The DNA of the CDR3 is TGCGCCAGCACTTACTTAGGACAGGACACTGAAGCTTTCTTT.

The rearrangement joins TRBV27 to TRBJ1-3; D ambiguous. Germline V gene data show CDR1 as MNHEY and CDR2 as SMNVEV (reference sequence). CDR3 size: 14 residues. The V gene lost 5 bases and the J gene lost 3 bases, with 11 bases spanning the gap. The CDR3 DNA is TGTGCCAGCAGTCCCGGTGGCGGTGGAAACACCATATATTTT. The encoded protein is CASSPGGGGNTIYF.

The J gene is TRBJ2-7, the V gene TRBV6-4; 8 nucleotides line up with TRBD2. V dropped 2 bases and J dropped 6; count of bases not matched to a gene: 0. Per the germline V gene, CDR1 is MRHNA and CDR2 is SNTAGT. The CDR3 is 12 residues long. In DNA form, the CDR3 reads TGTGCCAGCAGTGACGCGGGAGGCGAGCAGTACTTC. Residues: CASSDAGGEQYF.

This rearrangement joins TRBV2 to TRBJ1-5; D is undetermined. V was clipped by 3 bases and J by 3 bases, with 9 bases between them. Germline V gene sequence: CDR1 SNHLY, CDR2 FYNNEI. This CDR3 is built from 14 residues. CDR3 in amino acids: CASSDYRVNQPQHF. CDR3 bases: TGTGCCAGCAGTGATTACCGGGTCAATCAGCCCCAGCATTTT. Looking up the rest from reference TRBV2 and TRBJ1-5 gives the full variable domain: EPEVTQTPSHQVTQMGQEVILRCVPISNHLYFYWYRQILGQKVEFLVSFYNNEISEKSEIFDDQFSVERPDGSNFTLKIRSTKLEDSAMYFCASSDYRVNQPQHFGDGTRLSIL.

The chain uses TRBV5-1 and TRBJ2-1; 14 bases are a match to TRBD2. V was pared by 3 bases and J by 2 bases, with 4 bases of the junction left unmatched. The germline V gene encodes CDR1 SGHRS and CDR2 YFSETQ. This CDR3 region has 17 residues. CDR3 bases: TGCGCCAGCAGCTCGGGACTAGCGGGAGATGCCTACAATGAGCAGTTCTTC. Its translation: CASSSGLAGDAYNEQFF.

V usage is TRBV20-1 and J usage is TRBJ1-2, with no clear D. The V gene's germline CDR1 is DFQATT and CDR2 SNEGSKA (reference sequence). Trimming removed 6 bases from V and 4 bases from J, with 9 bases in between. The CDR3 has 11 residues. The chain's CDR3 is CSAEKGYGYTF. The CDR3 bases are TGCAGTGCGGAGAAGGGCTATGGCTACACCTTC.

The chain carries TRBV30 and TRBJ1-2; D gene uncertain. Trimming cost V 4 bases and J 6 bases, with 15 bases left between them. Germline V gene lookup returns CDR1 GTSNPN and CDR2 SVGIG (reference sequence). There are 13 residues in the CDR3. The CDR3: CAWKGIWRDGYTF. CDR3 nucleotides: TGTGCCTGGAAGGGAATCTGGAGGGATGGCTACACCTTC.

The V gene is TRBV15, the J gene TRBJ1-5; D is ambiguous. CDR3 length: 14 residues. Germline V lookup: CDR1 LNHNV, CDR2 YYDKDF (reference sequence). Trimming removed 0 bases from V and 6 bases from J, with 9 bases in between. In nucleotides, the CDR3 is TGTGCCACCAGCAGAGATCTCGTCCTTCAGCCCCAGCATTTT. Protein product: CATSRDLVLQPQHF. Supplemented by reference TRBV15 and TRBJ1-5, the full variable domain reads DAMVIQNPRYQVTQFGKPVTLSCSQTLNHNVMYWYQQKSSQAPKLLFHYYDKDFNNEADTPDNFQSRRPNTSFCFLDIRSPGLGDTAMYLCATSRDLVLQPQHFGDGTRLSIL.